This entry describes one T cell receptor beta chain. Its antigen has not been determined. Base qualities are not provided; no much larger clone lies one nucleotide away. This record belongs to a study of regulatory T cells in long-lasting Graves disease (dated by TCRdb to the early 2020s). As for the study more broadly: Newly diagnosed Graves' disease patients had taken antithyroid drugs for less than 3 months. A total of around 35 samples underwent TCR sequencing: some 13 from persistent and around 20 from newly diagnosed Graves' disease patients. The study was registered as a clinical trial and conducted in China. Peripheral blood TCR sequencing and RNA sequencing compared persistent Graves' disease patients with newly diagnosed Graves' disease patients. What the work shows at the level of the full study, not this receptor alone: Only the TCR beta chain was sequenced and analyzed. As a limitation, the authors acknowledged that the small sample size may reduce accuracy. Compared with newly diagnosed patients, patients with persistent Graves' disease had lower TCR Shannon entropy and fewer highly expanded clones, which suggests clonal expansion. Persistent disease showed preferential use of TRBV28, TRBJ1-2 and TRBJ2-5, whereas newly diagnosed disease favored TRBV20-1 and TRBJ2-1. Peripheral blood alone was examined, since thyroid tissue, which constituted the primary lesion, could not be accessed. More public clonotypes were shared among persistent patients (under 3,000) than among newly diagnosed patients (roughly 1,000).

Reading the label with the study, this specimen's time point is: newly diagnosed GD, antithyroid drugs for less than 3 months. For both TCR sequencing and RNA sequencing, RNA was extracted from PBMCs using TRIzol. The diagnosis of Graves' disease was made according to American Thyroid Association guidelines. Recruitment of patients was carried out at an endocrinology department in Xi'an, China. Each patient gave approximately 10 milliliters of peripheral blood, collected in an EDTA anticoagulant tube. Ficoll Paque Plus density gradient separation was used to isolate PBMCs, and no additional T cell sorting was done. RNA quality was checked with an Agilent 2100 Bioanalyzer and agarose gel, and concentration with a NanoDrop 2000. V drops 6 bases and J drops 2 bases, leaving 20 bases in between. Reading from cysteine to phenylalanine, the CDR3 counts 15 amino acids. Only the CDR3 portion is preserved as DNA: 45 bases, with reading frame beginning at the first base. Reading the germline V gene (reference sequence) gives CDR1 DFQATT and CDR2 SNEGSKA.

Preparation of the library involved multiplex PCR. TCRdb lists the instrument as Illumina HiSeq 4000. To build TCR beta libraries, CDR3 regions were amplified by Arm-PCR using iRepertoire HTBI primers. Before sequencing, the PCR products went through gel purification. Per the original workflow: Gene usage analysis of CDR3 amino acid clonotypes relied on the roughly 60 TRBV and 15 or so TRBJ segments identified across samples. COPE and FqMerger were used to merge the filtered high-quality paired reads into contigs. BLAST was used to align contigs to IMGT TRBV, TRBD and TRBJ reference genes, and CDR3 was defined according to IMGT. Clonotypes above 0.1% frequency were classified as highly expanded clones. Repertoire diversity was measured by Shannon entropy, and V-J evenness by the Gini coefficient. A clonotype found in more than one individual was treated as public. Clones were called with MiXCR by TCRdb after fastp trimmed the public reads at Q25, and only in-frame beta chains were retained. Each CDR3 protein appears once, grouped with its most common genes and DNA. For this entry, the V and J calls and clone size follow TCRdb and not the study's own pipeline. Within this sample are about 500,000 distinct CDR3 sequences, with under 20% of them counted one time only. The top ten hold 9% to 15% of the sample.

These records were also assigned to another study, of T cells in Graves' hyperthyroidism and ophthalmopathy. In that second paper, the authors write: Stable Graves' hyperthyroidism was defined as no progression to ophthalmopathy during 18 months of follow-up. Hyperthyroidism patients were newly diagnosed, with disease duration under 2 months, and aged 18 to 65 years. Any patient with an uncontrolled infection, another autoimmune disease, pregnancy or lactation was excluded. Diagnoses relied on clinical symptoms, serum thyroxine and TRAb, thyroid ultrasound and orbital computed tomography. The TCR CDR3 was subjected to a first round of RT-PCR using the HTBI primer set and the Qiagen OneStep RT-PCR kit. Blood samples also contained most of the expanded thyroid clonotypes (frequency above 0.001), which suggests that blood repertoires may reflect thyroid immune responses. A 13 V-J signature model separated ophthalmopathy from stable hyperthyroidism, with approximately 87% sensitivity and 81.08% specificity in cross-validation and 80%/75% in testing. In validation, the model predicted progression to ophthalmopathy with about 71% sensitivity and around 72% specificity, a median of about 6.7 months before onset. TCR V-J signatures able to tell the groups apart were searched for in a discovery cohort of 90 to 100 patients, of whom roughly 42 had Graves' ophthalmopathy and roughly 59 had stable Graves' hyperthyroidism. Prospective prediction of ophthalmopathy was tested in an independent validation cohort consisting of 18 to 20 hyperthyroidism patients and 17 patients who later progressed to ophthalmopathy. The 100 discovery patients were randomly divided into training and test sets at a 7:3 ratio. The study also compared thyroid tissue and blood T-cell repertoires from several Graves' hyperthyroidism patients. Following sampling, methimazole starting at 30 mg daily was given to hyperthyroidism patients, and high-dose intravenous methylprednisolone was given to ophthalmopathy patients. A second multiplex PCR round built the libraries, followed by size selection and purification. Paired-end sequencing of the libraries was performed with 100 bp reads on an Illumina HiSeq2000. SOAPnuke was used to process the raw data, with reads discarded if the reads contained adapters or uncalled bases, had a mean Phred below 15, or lacked an exact constant-primer or identifier match. High-quality paired reads were merged using COPE v1.2.5, and each unique nucleotide sequence was defined as a clonotype. Clonotypes were aligned to IMGT TRBV, TRBD and TRBJ reference segments using MiTCR v1.1. Analysis was restricted to V-J combinations with a frequency above 0.0001, which covered 98% to 99.2% of repertoires. The TCS score was defined as F50 (clonal expansion) divided by E x V (chaos), with BLOSUM62-based TCRdist calculated between CDR3 peptides within each V-J. Welch's t-statistics and random forest reduced 500 to 550 V-J features to 10 to 15, which were used in a naive Bayes classifier (R e1071). No statistical method was used to fix the sample size in advance, and group allocation was not hidden from the investigators. TCR Vbeta CDR3 sequencing of 135 peripheral blood samples (43 ophthalmopathy, roughly 74 hyperthyroidism and roughly 17 progressor patients) is reported in the paper.

The receptor comes from a man in his forties with Graves disease. Donor details come from another sample of the same person, matched by shared clones. The V gene is TRBV20-1 and the J gene is TRBJ2-7; no D gene can be assigned with confidence. The source was peripheral blood mononuclear cells (PBMCs), collected at new diagnosis, from a patient treated with antithyroid drugs. The CDR3 protein: CSATRHSLGAYEQYF. The DNA sequence is given as TGCAGTGCCACCCGACACTCCCTTGGTGCCTACGAGCAGTACTTC.